The 27 T cell receptor beta chains presented below share a single source sample, sequenced in a study of graft-versus-host responses after intestinal transplantation. Co-plated with approximately 200,000 CFSE-labeled responder cells were approximately 200,000 irradiated, violet-dye-labeled stimulator cells. Profiling relied on immunoSEQ multiplex PCR, and the TCRdb table lists in-frame clones only, not all of them. Of 17,000 or so clones listed, less than 50% are singletons. The sample here was alloreactive CD8+ T cells from a mixed lymphocyte reaction culture, taken before intestinal transplant. Subset specified: CFSE-low proliferating T cells sorted from approximately six-day pre-transplant mixed lymphocyte reaction (GvH or HvG direction). Receptor source: a human patient who received an intestinal transplant.

There are a few counts of this clone. The chain uses TRBV19 and TRBJ2-7; a possible D gene is TRBD1 (6 bases). Germline lookup yields CDR1 LNHDA and CDR2 SQIVND (reference sequence). V gave up 4 bases and J gave up 3 bases, with 7 bases separating them. The CDR3 contains 12 residues. Here the CDR3 reads CASSKDSYEQYF. The CDR3, as DNA: TGTGCCAGTAGTAAGGACAGCTACGAGCAGTACTTC.

Worth noting for this clone: The limits of the CDR3 on the DNA are not certain, so only TCRdb's listed CDR3 is given. The chain has TRBV5-6 and TRBJ2-7; the table calls TRBD2, which could not be checked here. From its first to its last residue, the CDR3 has 13 amino acids. Germline CDR1 reads SGHDT; CDR2 reads YYEEEE. Here the CDR3 reads CASSFGSGFEQYF.

This clone turned up a few times. The rearrangement joins TRBV2 to TRBJ2-7; tentatively, D is TRBD1 (5 bases). The CDR3 consists of 16 residues. CDR1 SNHLY and CDR2 FYNNEI come from the germline V gene. V dropped 2 bases and J dropped 5 bases, with 19 bases sitting between them. DNA of the CDR3: TGTGCCAGCAGTGAACGCACAGGCTTAGTCCTCCACGAGCAGTACTTC. Amino acid sequence: CASSERTGLVLHEQYF.

This clone showed up just a few times. The chain carries TRBV4-3 and TRBJ2-5; D gene ambiguous. Germline assignment: CDR1 LGHNA and CDR2 YSLEER. V was clipped by 1 base and J by 0 bases, with 6 bases between them. The CDR3 sequence is 14 residues long. The CDR3 sequence: CASSQVLNQETQYF. For the CDR3, the DNA is TGCGCCAGCAGCCAAGTACTTAACCAAGAGACCCAGTACTTC.

This chain links TRBV5-1 with TRBJ2-2, with D perhaps matching TRBD1 (5 bases). CDR1 is SGHRS and CDR2 is YFSETQ in the germline V gene. Deletions cut 3 bases from V and 4 bases from J, with 22 bases between. The CDR3 extends over 18 amino acids. The CDR3 DNA reads as TGCGCCAGCAGCTCTATTTTAACCCCAGGGCGCGGCACCGGGGAGCTGTTTTTT. Encoded protein: CASSSILTPGRGTGELFF.

In this sample, this clone turned up once. The chain carries TRBV4-1 and TRBJ2-7; unclear D gene. This CDR3 comprises 14 residues. Trimming stripped 0 bases from V and 0 bases from J, with 6 bases between. Germline V gives CDR1 MGHRA, CDR2 YSYEKL. This CDR3 is CASSQDPSSYEQYF. The DNA of the CDR3 is TGCGCCAGCAGCCAAGATCCATCCTCCTACGAGCAGTACTTC.

This clone is judged medium-sized. Additional DNA sequences in this sample encode the identical CDR3. The gene calls are TRBV28 and TRBJ1-4, with D unresolved. Trimming cost V 2 bases and J 0 bases, with 13 bases left between them. The CDR3 contains 17 residues. The germline gives CDR1 MDHEN, CDR2 SYDVKM. CDR3 residues: CASSLGVSFATNEKLFF. DNA of the CDR3: TGTGCCAGCAGTTTAGGGGTCAGCTTTGCAACTAATGAAAAACTGTTTTTT.

This clone is medium-sized by share. For the CDR3, the DNA is TGCGCCAGCAGCTTTGAGGGGCAGGAGCAGTACTTC. This translates into CASSFEGQEQYF. The chain links TRBV5-1 to TRBJ2-7, with D possibly called TRBD1 or TRBD2 (5 bases each). The CDR3 is 12 residues long. Looked up from germline, CDR1 is SGHRS and CDR2 is YFSETQ. Between the trimmed V and J ends, which lost 2 bases and 7 bases, there was a span of 10 bases.

This clone came up a few times. The gene calls are TRBV10-3 and TRBJ2-7; maybe TRBD1 (5 bases). The V end lost 1 base, the J end lost 3 bases, and 22 bases lay between the germline ends. This CDR3 is built from 18 residues. CDR1 ENHRY and CDR2 SYGVKD come from the germline V gene. In DNA form, the CDR3 reads TGTGCCATCAGTGAGTTGTTAGAAGGACATCGCCCCGACTACGAGCAGTACTTC. It yields the protein CAISELLEGHRPDYEQYF.

By share of the sample, this clone is medium-sized. The chain combines TRBV28 with TRBJ2-3, with D possibly TRBD1 on 5 matching bases. The CDR3 loop spans 15 amino acids. The germline V and J ends were trimmed by 6 bases and 0 bases, with 13 bases remaining between them. Per the germline V gene, CDR1 is MDHEN and CDR2 is SYDVKM. In DNA, the CDR3 is TGTGCCAGCAGCCAAGTAGGGGCTAGCACAGATACGCAGTATTTT. Its translation is CASSQVGASTDTQYF.

This clone was seen just once. The V and J genes are TRBV6-5 and TRBJ2-7, with 7 bases matching TRBD2. The CDR3 has 15 amino acids. Germline V CDR1 and CDR2: MNHEY, SVGAGI. J was trimmed by 2 bases and V by 6 bases; bases with no gene match: 10. The CDR3 DNA follows: TGTGCCAGCAGGAAAAGAGGCGGGAGAACCTACGAGCAGTACTTC. It encodes CASRKRGGRTYEQYF.

This clone was seen only a few times. The chain couples TRBV27 to TRBJ2-4; weak D call: TRBD2 (6 bases). V was clipped by 2 bases and J by 13 bases, with 15 bases between them. Germline lookup yields CDR1 MNHEY and CDR2 SMNVEV (reference sequence). The CDR3 covers 13 residues. DNA for the CDR3: TGTGCCAGCAGTTTAGTAGGAGGGGTCGCACAGTACTTC. It translates to CASSLVGGVAQYF.

This clone has just a few counts. This CDR3 is CASKNRVSWYEQYF. In DNA form, the CDR3 reads TGTGCCAGCAAAAACAGGGTTTCGTGGTACGAGCAGTACTTC. The rearrangement links TRBV6-5 to TRBJ2-7; maybe TRBD1 (6 bases). The V end was cut by 7 bases, the J end by 4 bases, with 17 bases between. This CDR3 contains 14 residues. Germline loops: CDR1 MNHEY, CDR2 SVGAGI.

Here the CDR3 DNA reads TGTGCCTGGGTCCGGGGGCTAAATGAAGCTTTCTTT. Amino acids: CAWVRGLNEAFF. The V call is TRBV30, the J call TRBJ1-1; D is perhaps TRBD1 (6 bases). Trimming removed 5 bases at V and 7 bases at J, with 14 bases between. CDR1 and CDR2 from the germline V gene are GTSNPN and SVGIG (reference sequence). The CDR3 consists of 12 residues.

The CDR3 here is CASSYQWGTRSSYEQYF. The CDR3 DNA reads as TGTGCCAGCAGCTACCAATGGGGGACAAGGAGCTCCTACGAGCAGTACTTC. V gene TRBV11-2 combines with J gene TRBJ2-7, with a possible D match to TRBD1 (6 bases). Germline values: CDR1 SGHAT, CDR2 FQNNGV. V lost 4 bases, J lost 0 bases, and 19 bases lay in between. The CDR3 contains 17 residues.

The rearrangement joins TRBV2 to TRBJ1-1; maybe TRBD1 (6 bases). Germline assignment: CDR1 SNHLY and CDR2 FYNNEI. The CDR3 sequence is 15 residues long. Trimming shortened V by 6 bases and J by 1 base, and 15 bases separated the two germline ends. The CDR3 is CASRSGVLPNTEAFF. CDR3 DNA: TGTGCCAGCAGGTCAGGGGTACTGCCGAACACTGAAGCTTTCTTT.

A word on this clone: This specimen includes other DNA sequences encoding the same CDR3. The chain combines TRBV4-1 with TRBJ2-7; TRBD1 matches 7 bases. The CDR3 extends over 15 amino acids. Germline trimming cut 2 bases from V and 4 bases from J; bases unmatched to any gene: 8. Germline-derived CDR1 and CDR2 are MGHRA and YSYEKL. The CDR3 nucleotides are TGCGCCAGCAGCCAAATTACGGGACAGAAATACGAGCAGTACTTC. It specifies CASSQITGQKYEQYF.

The chain links TRBV30 to TRBJ2-1; the D is unclear. V was trimmed by 2 bases and J by 5 bases, leaving 1 base between them. CDR3 length: 10 residues. Germline CDR1 GTSNPN, CDR2 SVGIG (reference sequence). The DNA of the CDR3 is TGTGCCTGGAGTCACAATGAGCAGTTCTTC. Translating gives CAWSHNEQFF.

Within the sample, this clone is medium-sized. The gene calls are TRBV5-1 and TRBJ2-7; D is uncertain. This CDR3 spans 15 amino acids. The germline V gene has CDR1 SGHRS and CDR2 YFSETQ. Trimming pared 0 bases from V and 6 bases from J, leaving 16 bases between. CDR3 in amino acids: CASSLVGGFWFEQYF. The CDR3 nucleotides read TGCGCCAGCAGCTTGGTTGGTGGATTCTGGTTCGAGCAGTACTTC.

This clone qualifies as medium-sized. V is TRBV27 and J is TRBJ1-5; D gene uncertain. The CDR3 totals 13 residues. CDR1 and CDR2 (germline): MNHEY, SMNVEV (reference sequence). Trimming took off 5 bases at V and 11 bases at J, with 16 bases between the two ends. The CDR3 DNA reads as TGTGCCAGCAGTCCCACGGGAATTCTGGCCCAGCATTTT. It encodes CASSPTGILAQHF.

This clone has a handful of counts. The chain has TRBV11-2 and TRBJ2-3; tentatively, D is TRBD2 (6 bases). This CDR3 is built from 15 residues. V gave up 4 bases and J gave up 4 bases, with 15 bases separating them. Germline V CDR1 and CDR2: SGHAT, FQNNGV. The CDR3 DNA sequence: TGTGCCAGCAGCTCACCGGGAGAATTATCAGATACGCAGTATTTT. Translation: CASSSPGELSDTQYF.

The chain employs TRBV11-2 and TRBJ2-5, with D possibly being TRBD2 (5 bases). Between the trimmed V and J ends, which lost 0 bases and 9 bases, there was a span of 11 bases. CDR1 is SGHAT, CDR2 FQNNGV, per germline. This CDR3 contains 13 residues. CDR3 region: CASSLEPARAQYF. The CDR3, as DNA: TGTGCCAGCAGCTTAGAGCCCGCGAGGGCCCAGTACTTC. Complete variable domain (other parts from reference TRBV11-2 and TRBJ2-5): EAGVAQSPRYKIIEKRQSVAFWCNPISGHATLYWYQQILGQGPKLLIQFQNNGVVDDSQLPKDRFSAERLKGVDSTLKIQPAKLEDSAVYLCASSLEPARAQYFGPGTRLLVL.

The CDR3 region is CASRKWSTEAFF. The CDR3 nucleotides are TGTGCCAGCAGGAAGTGGAGCACTGAAGCTTTCTTT. The J gene is TRBJ1-1, the V gene TRBV6-5; D not resolved. The CDR3 runs 12 residues. V lost 6 bases and J 4 bases, leaving 9 bases between the germline ends. The germline CDR1 and CDR2 sequences are MNHEY and SVGAGI.

This chain links TRBV6-1 with TRBJ2-5, with a weak D call TRBD1 (6 bases). The J call is doubtful: the DNA matches TRBJ2-7 better. CDR3 length: 14 amino acids. CDR1 is MNHNS, CDR2 SASEGT, per germline. In nucleotides, the CDR3 is TGTGCCAGCAGTGACCGGGACACCTCCTACGAGCAGTACTTC. This encodes CASSDRDTSYEQYF.

The chain couples TRBV30 to TRBJ2-7, with a possible D match to TRBD1 (6 bases). Germline CDR1 and CDR2: GTSNPN and SVGIG (reference sequence). This CDR3 contains 12 residues. V was cut by 8 bases and J by 3 bases, with 14 bases left in between. DNA for the CDR3: TGTGCCAGCCGGGACACCGACTACGAGCAGTACTTC. Its protein product is CASRDTDYEQYF.

This clone was observed a few times. The chain joins TRBV6-1 to TRBJ1-2; D not resolved. CDR1 is MNHNS and CDR2 is SASEGT in the germline V gene. The CDR3 contains 13 residues. Trimming removed 5 bases at V and 4 bases at J, with 11 bases between. The CDR3 DNA reads TGTGCCAGCAGTCCTTTGTGGACCTATGGCTACACCTTC. Protein: CASSPLWTYGYTF.

This clone has more than one count but fewer than ten. The chain has TRBV30 and TRBJ2-1, with a tentative D call TRBD1 (6 bases). V was pared by 1 base and J by 6 bases, with 13 bases between. Per germline, CDR1 GTSNPN and CDR2 SVGIG (reference sequence). The CDR3 is made up of 14 amino acids. This CDR3 is CAWSAGEYFNEQFF. The CDR3 bases are TGTGCCTGGAGTGCAGGGGAGTATTTCAATGAGCAGTTCTTC.